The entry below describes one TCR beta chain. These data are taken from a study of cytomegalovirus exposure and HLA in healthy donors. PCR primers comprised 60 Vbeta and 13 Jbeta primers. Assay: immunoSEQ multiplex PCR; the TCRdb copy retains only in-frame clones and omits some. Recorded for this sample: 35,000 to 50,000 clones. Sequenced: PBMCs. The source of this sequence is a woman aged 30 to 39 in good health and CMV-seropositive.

The CDR3 protein is CASSRPGLSEKLFF. CDR3 DNA: TGTGCCAGCAGCCGACCAGGGTTAAGTGAAAAACTGTTTTTT. J is TRBJ1-4 and V is TRBV11-3, with D tentatively TRBD1 (5 bases). The CDR3 covers 14 residues. The V end was cut by 5 bases, the J end by 7 bases, with 14 bases between. The germline gives CDR1 SGHNT, CDR2 YENEEA.